The rows below give T cell receptor beta chains drawn from one sample of a study of PD-L1 blockade in urothelial cancer. Produced via immunoSEQ multiplex PCR; TCRdb's table is partial and in-frame only. This table holds about 84,000 clones, roughly 82% found once. The sample here was PBMCs, taken around atezolizumab (anti-PD-L1) treatment. These receptors all come from a man between 65 and 80 years old with urothelial cancer. Both conserved end residues are part of each CDR3. The order of the fields is CDR3 protein, CDR3 DNA, V gene, J gene, clone size, CDR3 length, D gene. D genes are given only for firm matches. Some rows have no size entry. The others give once, few or many, or a class for an expanded clone.

cdr3_aa: CASSEWNRVTEAFF
cdr3_nt: TGTGCCAGCAGTGAATGGAACAGGGTTACTGAAGCTTTCTTT
v_call: TRBV2
j_call: TRBJ1-1
clone_size: .
cdr3_length: 14
d_call: .

cdr3_aa: CAISDGLAGGDHNEQFF
cdr3_nt: TGTGCCATCAGTGATGGGCTAGCGGGAGGGGACCACAATGAGCAGTTCTTC
v_call: TRBV10-3
j_call: TRBJ2-1
clone_size: .
cdr3_length: 17
d_call: TRBD2

cdr3_aa: CASSGLAGAGTDTQYF
cdr3_nt: TGCGCCAGCAGCGGGCTTGCGGGAGCTGGAACAGATACGCAGTATTTT
v_call: TRBV4-3
j_call: TRBJ2-3
clone_size: .
cdr3_length: 16
d_call: TRBD2

cdr3_aa: CASSSTSGLYTQYF
cdr3_nt: TGTGCTAGCAGCTCGACTAGCGGCCTCTATACCCAGTACTTC
v_call: TRBV7-7
j_call: TRBJ2-5
clone_size: few
cdr3_length: 14
d_call: TRBD2

cdr3_aa: CASSLLSNYGYTF
cdr3_nt: TGTGCCAGTAGTCTTCTTTCTAACTATGGCTACACCTTC
v_call: TRBV19
j_call: TRBJ1-2
clone_size: .
cdr3_length: 13
d_call: .

cdr3_aa: CATRLTSGRNEQFF
cdr3_nt: TGTGCCACCAGACTTACTAGCGGGAGGAATGAGCAGTTCTTC
v_call: TRBV15
j_call: TRBJ2-1
clone_size: .
cdr3_length: 14
d_call: TRBD2

cdr3_aa: CASSPPGQGGNGYTF
cdr3_nt: TGTGCCAGCAGCCCCCCGGGACAGGGTGGGAATGGCTACACCTTC
v_call: TRBV4-2
j_call: TRBJ1-2
clone_size: .
cdr3_length: 15
d_call: TRBD1

cdr3_aa: CASSVLDNTEAFF
cdr3_nt: TGTGCCAGCAGTGTTCTAGATAACACTGAAGCTTTCTTT
v_call: TRBV6-1
j_call: TRBJ1-1
clone_size: .
cdr3_length: 13
d_call: .

cdr3_aa: CASTLHGPGNTIYF
cdr3_nt: TGTGCCAGTACTCTCCATGGGCCCGGAAACACCATATATTTT
v_call: TRBV19
j_call: TRBJ1-3
clone_size: .
cdr3_length: 14
d_call: .

cdr3_aa: CASSRLAGDSYEQYF
cdr3_nt: TGTGCCAGTAGTCGACTAGCGGGAGACTCCTACGAGCAGTACTTC
v_call: TRBV19
j_call: TRBJ2-7
clone_size: .
cdr3_length: 15
d_call: TRBD2

cdr3_aa: CASSPGGVSSTDTQYF
cdr3_nt: TGTGCCAGCTCACCAGGGGGCGTCAGTTCCACAGATACGCAGTATTTT
v_call: TRBV18
j_call: TRBJ2-3
clone_size: .
cdr3_length: 16
d_call: .

cdr3_aa: CAWSPRGGRTEAFF
cdr3_nt: TGTGCCTGGAGTCCCCGGGGGGGCCGAACTGAAGCTTTCTTT
v_call: TRBV30
j_call: TRBJ1-1
clone_size: .
cdr3_length: 14
d_call: .

cdr3_aa: CASSLSQGASGNTIYF
cdr3_nt: TGTGCCAGCAGCCTAAGCCAGGGGGCGTCGGGAAACACCATATATTTT
v_call: TRBV7-2
j_call: TRBJ1-3
clone_size: .
cdr3_length: 16
d_call: TRBD1

cdr3_aa: CACMKTQGGDTEAFF
cdr3_nt: TGTGCCTGCATGAAGACCCAGGGTGGTGACACTGAAGCTTTCTTT
v_call: TRBV27
j_call: TRBJ1-1
clone_size: .
cdr3_length: 15
d_call: .

cdr3_aa: CASSLASGSSYEQYF
cdr3_nt: TGTGCCAGCAGCTTAGCTAGCGGAAGCTCCTACGAGCAGTACTTC
v_call: TRBV7-6
j_call: TRBJ2-7
clone_size: .
cdr3_length: 15
d_call: .

cdr3_aa: CASSITSGSLSGTQYF
cdr3_nt: TGTGCCAGTAGTATAACCAGCGGGAGCCTCTCGGGGACCCAGTACTTC
v_call: TRBV19
j_call: TRBJ2-5
clone_size: .
cdr3_length: 16
d_call: TRBD2

cdr3_aa: CASSFRTGGHGELFF
cdr3_nt: TGTGCCAGCAGCTTCCGGACAGGGGGCCACGGGGAGCTGTTTTTT
v_call: TRBV5-6
j_call: TRBJ2-2
clone_size: .
cdr3_length: 15
d_call: TRBD1

cdr3_aa: CASSLGGGGGTGELFF
cdr3_nt: TGTGCCAGCAGCTTAGGAGGTGGGGGCGGCACCGGGGAGCTGTTTTTT
v_call: TRBV11-2
j_call: TRBJ2-2
clone_size: .
cdr3_length: 16
d_call: .

cdr3_aa: CASSTRTGTSFYGYTF
cdr3_nt: TGTGCCAGCAGCACCCGGACGGGGACATCCTTCTATGGCTACACCTTC
v_call: TRBV7-2
j_call: TRBJ1-2
clone_size: .
cdr3_length: 16
d_call: .

cdr3_aa: CAYTGARYTF
cdr3_nt: TGTGCCTATACAGGGGCCCGCTACACCTTC
v_call: TRBV30
j_call: TRBJ1-2
clone_size: .
cdr3_length: 10
d_call: TRBD1

cdr3_aa: CASSAETGTGTIYF
cdr3_nt: TGTGCCAGCAGTGCTGAGACAGGGACTGGCACCATATATTTT
v_call: TRBV2
j_call: TRBJ1-3
clone_size: .
cdr3_length: 14
d_call: TRBD1

cdr3_aa: CASSEAQGALGVQYF
cdr3_nt: TGTGCCAGCAGCGAAGCACAGGGGGCCCTCGGGGTCCAGTACTTC
v_call: TRBV7-2
j_call: TRBJ2-5
clone_size: .
cdr3_length: 15
d_call: TRBD1

cdr3_aa: CASSQGQNYGYTF
cdr3_nt: TGTGCCAGCAGCCAAGGACAGAACTATGGCTACACCTTC
v_call: TRBV14
j_call: TRBJ1-2
clone_size: .
cdr3_length: 13
d_call: .

cdr3_aa: CASRLGRETQYF
cdr3_nt: TGTGCCAGCAGGCTGGGGAGAGAGACCCAGTACTTC
v_call: TRBV27
j_call: TRBJ2-5
clone_size: .
cdr3_length: 12
d_call: .

cdr3_aa: CASSSFRELSYEQYF
cdr3_nt: TGTGCCAGCAGCTCGTTTCGGGAGCTCTCCTACGAGCAGTACTTC
v_call: TRBV11-3
j_call: TRBJ2-7
clone_size: .
cdr3_length: 15
d_call: .

cdr3_aa: CASTRDRGGYTF
cdr3_nt: TGTGCCAGCACCCGGGACAGGGGTGGCTACACCTTC
v_call: TRBV7-9
j_call: TRBJ1-2
clone_size: .
cdr3_length: 12
d_call: TRBD1

cdr3_aa: CASSIDEGTGTMNTEAFF
cdr3_nt: TGTGCCAGTAGTATAGATGAAGGGACAGGAACTATGAACACTGAAGCTTTCTTT
v_call: TRBV19
j_call: TRBJ1-1
clone_size: .
cdr3_length: 18
d_call: TRBD1

cdr3_aa: CASTPRRQGQNTEAFF
cdr3_nt: TGTGCCAGCACCCCTCGTCGACAGGGCCAAAACACTGAAGCTTTCTTT
v_call: TRBV2
j_call: TRBJ1-1
clone_size: .
cdr3_length: 16
d_call: TRBD1

cdr3_aa: CASSYSPRQGRAFF
cdr3_nt: TGTGCCAGCAGTTACTCGCCGAGACAGGGAAGGGCTTTCTTT
v_call: TRBV6-6
j_call: TRBJ1-1
clone_size: few
cdr3_length: 14
d_call: TRBD1

cdr3_aa: CASSLGGNQETQYF
cdr3_nt: TGCGCCAGCAGCTTGGGCGGGAACCAAGAGACCCAGTACTTC
v_call: TRBV5-1
j_call: TRBJ2-5
clone_size: .
cdr3_length: 14
d_call: .

cdr3_aa: CASSILSSTNEKLFF
cdr3_nt: TGTGCCAGTAGTATTCTAAGCTCAACTAATGAAAAACTGTTTTTT
v_call: TRBV19
j_call: TRBJ1-4
clone_size: .
cdr3_length: 15
d_call: .

cdr3_aa: CASSEEADNEKLFF
cdr3_nt: TGTGCCAGCAGCGAAGAGGCAGATAATGAAAAACTGTTTTTT
v_call: TRBV7-9
j_call: TRBJ1-4
clone_size: many
cdr3_length: 14
d_call: .

cdr3_aa: CASSQPSRGGPPNTEAFF
cdr3_nt: TGCGCCAGCAGCCAACCTAGCAGAGGGGGCCCCCCGAACACTGAAGCTTTCTTT
v_call: TRBV4-1
j_call: TRBJ1-1
clone_size: many
cdr3_length: 18
d_call: TRBD1

cdr3_aa: CALKSGLAGETQYF
cdr3_nt: TGTGCTTTAAAATCGGGACTAGCGGGAGAGACCCAGTACTTC
v_call: TRBV2
j_call: TRBJ2-5
clone_size: once
cdr3_length: 14
d_call: TRBD2

cdr3_aa: CASSRKRLAGKETQYF
cdr3_nt: TGTGCCAGCAGCCGCAAAAGACTAGCGGGAAAAGAGACCCAGTACTTC
v_call: TRBV7-9
j_call: TRBJ2-5
clone_size: .
cdr3_length: 16
d_call: TRBD2

cdr3_aa: CASSTERGSGSYEQYF
cdr3_nt: TGTGCCAGCAGTACCGAAAGGGGGAGTGGGTCCTACGAGCAGTACTTC
v_call: TRBV27
j_call: TRBJ2-7
clone_size: .
cdr3_length: 16
d_call: .

cdr3_aa: CASSPTLDRASYEQYF
cdr3_nt: TGTGCCAGCAGCCCTACCCTCGACAGGGCCTCCTACGAGCAGTACTTC
v_call: TRBV5-4
j_call: TRBJ2-7
clone_size: .
cdr3_length: 16
d_call: TRBD1

cdr3_aa: CASSEALRLAGGPRKDTQYF
cdr3_nt: TGTGCCAGCAGTGAAGCGCTTCGACTAGCGGGGGGGCCGAGAAAGGATACGCAGTATTTT
v_call: TRBV6-1
j_call: TRBJ2-3
clone_size: .
cdr3_length: 20
d_call: TRBD2

cdr3_aa: CASSLSPDTGELFF
cdr3_nt: TGTGCCAGCAGCTTATCGCCAGACACCGGGGAGCTGTTTTTT
v_call: TRBV7-2
j_call: TRBJ2-2
clone_size: .
cdr3_length: 14
d_call: .

cdr3_aa: CASSPLRGGETQYF
cdr3_nt: TGTGCCAGCAGTCCTCTGCGGGGTGGGGAGACCCAGTACTTC
v_call: TRBV5-4
j_call: TRBJ2-5
clone_size: once
cdr3_length: 14
d_call: .

cdr3_aa: CASSGPRDRDSIAFF
cdr3_nt: TGTGCCAGCAGTGGCCCTCGGGACAGGGATTCAATAGCTTTCTTT
v_call: TRBV6-1
j_call: TRBJ1-1
clone_size: few
cdr3_length: 15
d_call: TRBD1